These T cell receptor beta chains were read from a single sample in a study of T cells in Graves' hyperthyroidism and ophthalmopathy. TCRdb called the multiplex PCR reads again in MiXCR, with one record for every CDR3 protein. The sample contains hundreds of thousands of distinct CDR3 sequences, approximately 14% of which appear only once. The sequenced sample consisted of blood. Every receptor here comes from a middle-aged woman with Graves' ophthalmopathy. Both conserved end residues are part of each CDR3. D genes are given only for firm matches. Only some rows state a clone size, as once, few, many or a class for expanded clones.

v_call	j_call	d_call	clone_size	cdr3_aa	cdr3_nt
TRBV27	TRBJ2-6	NA	NA	CASSHRSTQLSGANVLTF	TGTGCCAGCAGTCACAGGTCTACCCAGTTATCTGGGGCCAACGTCCTGACTTTC
TRBV2	TRBJ2-2	NA	many	CASSDEGPGELFF	TGTGCCAGCAGTGATGAGGGACCCGGGGAGCTGTTTTTT
TRBV28	TRBJ1-3	NA	many	CASAGTFGNTIYF	TGTGCCAGCGCAGGGACATTTGGAAACACCATATATTTT
TRBV5-1	TRBJ2-2	TRBD2	many	CASSNRTSDTGELFF	TGCGCCAGCAGCAACAGGACTAGCGACACCGGGGAGCTGTTTTTT
TRBV7-6	TRBJ2-1	NA	NA	CASSPTGTQYNEQFF	TGTGCCAGCAGCCCGACCGGGACACAATACAATGAGCAGTTCTTC
TRBV2	TRBJ2-5	TRBD2	many	CASRLAGPQETQYF	TGTGCCAGCAGATTAGCGGGACCCCAAGAGACCCAGTACTTC
TRBV27	TRBJ2-7	TRBD1	NA	CASSIDRGPYEQYF	TGTGCCAGCAGTATCGACAGGGGGCCCTACGAGCAGTACTTC
TRBV13	TRBJ1-2	NA	many	CASSLARPSTIVNYGYTF	TGTGCCAGCAGCTTAGCCCGACCAAGCACGATTGTTAACTATGGCTACACCTTC
TRBV7-8	TRBJ2-4	TRBD2	many	CASSYGLTGGPAKNIQYF	TGTGCCAGCAGCTACGGACTAACGGGGGGGCCGGCCAAAAACATTCAGTACTTC
TRBV11-2	TRBJ1-1	NA	many	CASSLSQFLNTEAFF	TGTGCCAGCAGCTTAAGTCAGTTCTTGAACACTGAAGCTTTCTTT
TRBV7-9	TRBJ1-5	TRBD1	many	CASSSGQGAINQPQHF	TGTGCCAGCAGCTCGGGACAGGGGGCTATCAATCAGCCCCAGCATTTT
TRBV20-1	TRBJ1-2	NA	few	CSARDTASNYGYTF	TGCAGTGCTAGAGATACAGCCTCTAACTATGGCTACACCTTC
TRBV28	TRBJ1-2	NA	NA	CASSRTATPNYGYTF	TGTGCCAGCAGTCGGACAGCCACCCCCAACTATGGCTACACCTTC
TRBV20-1	TRBJ2-1	TRBD2	many	CSAPTLTSGRHEQFF	TGCAGTGCCCCCACTCTGACTAGCGGGAGGCATGAGCAGTTCTTC
TRBV24-1	TRBJ2-2	NA	many	CATPYTGELFF	TGTGCCACACCTTACACCGGGGAGCTGTTTTTT
TRBV20-1	TRBJ2-7	TRBD1	many	CSARAYAGGLSSYEQYF	TGCAGTGCTAGAGCCTATGCAGGGGGCTTGAGCTCCTACGAGCAGTACTTC
TRBV19	TRBJ2-7	NA	few	CASSMARGPYEQYF	TGTGCCAGTAGTATGGCCAGGGGCCCTTACGAGCAGTACTTC
TRBV20-1	TRBJ2-5	TRBD2	many	CSARDLLAGVSQETQYF	TGCAGTGCTAGAGATCTTCTAGCGGGAGTCAGTCAAGAGACCCAGTACTTC
TRBV2	TRBJ1-2	NA	many	CASQVAGYGYTF	TGTGCCAGTCAAGTGGCGGGCTATGGCTACACCTTC
TRBV19	TRBJ2-7	NA	many	CASSPLTSVYEQYF	TGTGCCAGTAGTCCCCTGACTAGTGTCTACGAGCAGTACTTC
TRBV5-1	TRBJ1-1	NA	many	CASRFGGMNTEAFF	TGCGCCAGCCGATTCGGGGGCATGAACACTGAAGCTTTCTTT
TRBV3-1	TRBJ2-1	NA	many	CASSQVAEQFF	TGTGCCAGCAGCCAAGTAGCGGAGCAGTTCTTC
TRBV6-1	TRBJ2-3	NA	many	CASSAIPGPTDTQYF	TGTGCCAGCAGTGCTATCCCGGGACCAACCGATACGCAGTATTTT
TRBV20-1	TRBJ1-2	NA	NA	CSADPGDPGYGYTF	TGCAGTGCTGACCCCGGGGACCCTGGCTATGGCTACACCTTC
TRBV6-1	TRBJ2-4	TRBD1	few	CASNLGQGNKNIQYF	TGTGCCAGCAACCTAGGACAGGGGAACAAAAACATTCAGTACTTC
TRBV10-2	TRBJ1-3	NA	few	CASRGGGVSGNTIYF	TGCGCCAGCAGGGGGGGTGGCGTCTCTGGAAACACCATATATTTT
TRBV3-1	TRBJ2-7	TRBD1	NA	CASSQETGGFYEQYF	TGTGCCAGCAGCCAAGAAACAGGGGGCTTCTACGAGCAGTACTTC
TRBV7-6	TRBJ2-3	TRBD1	NA	CASSRGQTYTDTQYF	TGTGCCAGCAGCCGGGGACAGACCTACACAGATACGCAGTATTTT
TRBV10-3	TRBJ2-2	TRBD2	NA	CAISDLGGTGELFF	TGTGCCATCAGTGACTTGGGGGGGACCGGGGAGCTGTTTTTT
TRBV7-9	TRBJ2-1	NA	NA	CAGGGGPQYSEQFF	TGTGCCGGGGGGGGCGGCCCACAATACAGTGAGCAGTTCTTC
TRBV18	TRBJ1-4	NA	NA	CASSPQTGKTNEKLFF	TGTGCCAGCTCACCTCAAACAGGGAAAACTAATGAAAAACTGTTTTTT
TRBV6-2/TRBV6-3	TRBJ2-1	NA	NA	CASSYFGVKVNEQFF	TGTGCCAGCAGTTACTTTGGGGTTAAGGTCAATGAGCAGTTCTTC
TRBV6-2/TRBV6-3	TRBJ1-2	NA	many	CASSYTDGRTGYTF	TGTGCCAGCAGTTACACCGATGGACGGACGGGCTACACCTTC
TRBV28	TRBJ2-1	NA	once	CASSPLQPSSYNEQFF	TGTGCCAGCAGCCCCCTACAGCCTAGCTCGTACAATGAGCAGTTCTTC
TRBV9	TRBJ1-1	NA	few	CASSASPQPPDRTEAFF	TGTGCCAGCAGCGCGAGCCCCCAACCTCCGGACAGAACTGAAGCTTTCTTT
TRBV13	TRBJ1-2	NA	few	CASSLTVDGYTF	TGTGCCAGCAGCTTGACAGTAGATGGCTACACCTTC
TRBV20-1	TRBJ1-6	NA	few	CSARDTWANSPLHF	TGCAGTGCTAGAGATACTTGGGCAAATTCACCCCTCCACTTT
TRBV7-9	TRBJ1-2	TRBD1	few	CASSSQGVGDYTF	TGTGCCAGCAGCTCGCAGGGGGTGGGAGACTACACCTTC
TRBV11-1	TRBJ2-5	TRBD1	few	CASSFGDRGSGTQYF	TGTGCCAGCAGCTTCGGGGACAGGGGTAGCGGCACCCAGTACTTC
TRBV20-1	TRBJ2-1	NA	many	CSARVQHNEQFF	TGCAGTGCTAGAGTCCAGCACAATGAGCAGTTCTTC
TRBV20-1	TRBJ1-2	TRBD1	NA	CSASGTVLDGYTF	TGCAGTGCGAGTGGGACAGTCTTAGATGGCTACACCTTC
TRBV11-2	TRBJ2-5	NA	many	CASSLWSETQYF	TGTGCCAGCAGCTTATGGTCAGAGACCCAGTACTTC
TRBV29-1	TRBJ2-1	TRBD1	NA	CSVTTGGYNEQFF	TGCAGCGTTACGACAGGGGGCTACAATGAGCAGTTCTTC
TRBV6-5	TRBJ1-2	NA	NA	CASSYLHGTGGYTF	TGTGCCAGCAGTTACTTACACGGGACTGGTGGCTACACCTTC
TRBV3-1	TRBJ2-5	NA	many	CASSHDGDQETQYF	TGTGCCAGCAGCCACGACGGAGACCAAGAGACCCAGTACTTC
TRBV5-4	TRBJ2-2	NA	NA	CASSQHPRGGELFF	TGTGCCAGCAGCCAGCATCCCAGAGGCGGGGAGCTGTTTTTT
TRBV28	TRBJ2-5	TRBD2	many	CASSYSGSMQTQYF	TGTGCCAGCAGTTATAGCGGGAGCATGCAGACCCAGTACTTC
TRBV27	TRBJ1-2	NA	many	CASSPRGQLINYGYTF	TGTGCCAGCAGTCCTCGCGGGCAGCTTATCAACTATGGCTACACCTTC
TRBV3-1	TRBJ1-6	TRBD1	many	CASSSRRQGSPPLHF	TGTGCCAGCAGCTCAAGACGACAGGGGAGCCCACCCCTCCACTTT
TRBV15	TRBJ2-1	TRBD2	few	CATSRDLIAGGQGEQFF	TGTGCCACCAGCAGAGATCTAATAGCGGGGGGGCAGGGGGAGCAGTTCTTC
TRBV11-2	TRBJ1-1	NA	NA	CASSPSSNTEAFF	TGTGCCAGCAGCCCCTCTTCGAACACTGAAGCTTTCTTT
TRBV4-2	TRBJ2-3	TRBD2	NA	CASSQDSGGSTDTQYF	TGTGCCAGCAGCCAAGATAGCGGGGGGAGCACAGATACGCAGTATTTT
TRBV9	TRBJ2-7	NA	many	CASSKDPTMFYEQYF	TGTGCCAGCAGCAAAGACCCCACTATGTTCTACGAGCAGTACTTC
TRBV6-1	TRBJ2-1	TRBD2	many	CASSQTSEVSYNEQFF	TGTGCCAGCAGCCAGACTAGCGAGGTTTCCTACAATGAGCAGTTCTTC